The clone carrying this T cell receptor beta chain turned up a few times. Primers used in a second PCR of roughly 6 to 12 cycles were a sample-barcoded 5' primer and a J-beta primer mix. TCRdb used MiXCR to reprocess the 5' RACE reads, holding one entry per CDR3 protein. This table has hundreds of thousands of distinct CDR3 sequences, roughly 44% appearing once. Donation came from healthy Caucasian individuals in Russia who were aged about 6 to 95. The authors extracted at least 5.5 micrograms of total RNA per sample. The sample is drawn from a study of blood T cells in healthy people across ages. CDR1 and CDR2 (germline): SGHTA, FQGNSA. V lost 0 bases and J lost 9, with 9 bases in between. The CDR3 is 14 residues long.

What was sequenced was blood. This TCR was recovered from a man in his sixties in good health. The chain employs TRBV7-2 and TRBJ1-6, with no clear D. CDR3: CASSLASVPSPLHF. The CDR3 nucleotides read TGTGCCAGCAGCTTAGCTTCAGTTCCTTCACCCCTCCACTTT.